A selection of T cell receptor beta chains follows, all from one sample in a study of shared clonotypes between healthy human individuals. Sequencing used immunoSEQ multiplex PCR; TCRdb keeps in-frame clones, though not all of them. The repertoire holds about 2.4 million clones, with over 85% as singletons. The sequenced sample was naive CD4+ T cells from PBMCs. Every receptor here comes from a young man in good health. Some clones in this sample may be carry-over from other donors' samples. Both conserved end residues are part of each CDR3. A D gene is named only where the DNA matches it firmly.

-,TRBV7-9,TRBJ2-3,CASSPGRSFTDTQYF
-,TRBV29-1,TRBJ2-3,CSVSGRLTDTQYF
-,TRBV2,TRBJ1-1,CASSEFGGNYWGEAFF
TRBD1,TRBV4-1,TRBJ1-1,CASSQRGAGTGAWNTEAFF
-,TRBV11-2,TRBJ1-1,CASSLKVNTEAFF
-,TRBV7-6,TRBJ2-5,CASSLRATERETQYF
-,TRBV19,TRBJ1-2,CASSTPGRTRGYTF
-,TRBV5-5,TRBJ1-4,CASSLLAGIGGEKLFF
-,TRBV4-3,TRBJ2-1,CASSQEPEVGGQFF
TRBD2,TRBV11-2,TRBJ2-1,CASSLGLAGNNEQFF
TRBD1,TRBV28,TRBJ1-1,CATNNDPRGGAFF
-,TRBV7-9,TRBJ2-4,CASSLGFRDIQYF
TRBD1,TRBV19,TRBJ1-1,CASSTNRGEAFF
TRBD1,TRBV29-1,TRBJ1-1,CSVAGQGQRLAFF
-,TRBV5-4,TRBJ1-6,CASSLRSSGHNSPLHF
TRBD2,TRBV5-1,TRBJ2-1,CASSLLAGAYNEQFF
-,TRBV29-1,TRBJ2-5,CSVAGRNNLETQYF
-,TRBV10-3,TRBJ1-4,CAISEGGSNEKLFF
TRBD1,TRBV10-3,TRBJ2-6,CAISNLTGRLSGANVLTF
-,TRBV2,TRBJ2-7,CASSQWLLVEQYF
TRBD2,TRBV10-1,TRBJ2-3,CASRTSGGADTQYF
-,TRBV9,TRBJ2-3,CASSQVGPNTDTQYF
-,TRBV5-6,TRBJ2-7,CASSGGTWGAYEQYF
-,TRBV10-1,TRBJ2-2,CASNAGRPTGELFF
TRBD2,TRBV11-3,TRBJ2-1,CASSRGLAVTYNEQFF
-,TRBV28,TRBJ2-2,CASSSARRSNTGELFF
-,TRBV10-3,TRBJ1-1,CAIRLAEDTEAFF
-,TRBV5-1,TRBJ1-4,CASSLTGTTNEKLFF
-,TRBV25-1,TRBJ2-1,CASSEGLVLYNEQFF
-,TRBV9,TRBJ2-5,CASSVVPQETQYF
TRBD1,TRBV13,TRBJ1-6,CASSYITQGAKSPLHF
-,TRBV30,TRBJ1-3,CAWSVTGRNRNTIYF
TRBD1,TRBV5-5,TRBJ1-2,CASSLRDRGNYGYTF
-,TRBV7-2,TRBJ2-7,CASSLVRGWLYEQYF
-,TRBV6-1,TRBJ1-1,CASTPRQAEAFF
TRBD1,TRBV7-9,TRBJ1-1,CASSPDRGVTEAFF
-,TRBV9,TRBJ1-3,CASSVGSPGNTIYF
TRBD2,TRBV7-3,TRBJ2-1,CASSLGLAGDGQFF
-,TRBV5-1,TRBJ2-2,CASKEGPENTGELFF